The 13 T cell receptor beta chains below all came from one sample that was sequenced in a study of response to subunit inactivated influenza vaccine. One entry per CDR3 protein, called by TCRdb with MiXCR from the RT-PCR reads. The sample lists hundreds of thousands of distinct CDR3 sequences, approximately 17% occurring once. This material consisted of PBMCs from blood, taken roughly 5 days after vaccination. The receptors originated from a man between 45 and 60 years old who received an inactivated influenza vaccine.

This clonotype was counted a few times. This chain joins TRBV7-3 and TRBJ2-1; tentatively, D is TRBD1 or TRBD2 (5 bases each). Germline CDR1 is SGHTA and CDR2 is FQGTGA. Trimming removed 3 bases at V and 0 bases at J, with 12 bases between. The CDR3 has 16 residues. This CDR3 is CASSFGTASSYNEQFF. As DNA, the CDR3 is TGTGCCAGCAGCTTTGGGACGGCTAGCTCCTACAATGAGCAGTTCTTC.

The chain links TRBV5-6 to TRBJ2-3; no reliable D call. Trimming removed 2 bases from V and 0 bases from J, with 10 bases in between. From germline, CDR1 is SGHDT and CDR2 YYEEEE. This CDR3 contains 15 residues. CDR3: CASSLELSSTDTQYF. The CDR3, as DNA: TGTGCCAGCAGCTTAGAGCTCTCCAGCACAGATACGCAGTATTTT.

Only a few counts were recorded for this clonotype. The V gene is TRBV20-1, the J gene TRBJ2-1; 13 bases are shared with TRBD2. Trimming at V came to 6 bases and at J to 7 bases, leaving 6 bases not matched to a gene. The germline CDR1 and CDR2 sequences are DFQATT and SNEGSKA (reference sequence). This CDR3 has 14 residues. CDR3 region: CSASGLAGENEQFF. Written as DNA, the CDR3 is TGCAGTGCCTCTGGACTAGCGGGAGAGAATGAGCAGTTCTTC.

This clonotype was detected only a few times. The chain carries TRBV4-3 and TRBJ2-6; no reliable D call. The CDR3 totals 16 residues. Trimming left V 0 bases short and J 0 bases short, with 6 bases between. Germline lookup yields CDR1 LGHNA and CDR2 YSLEER. CDR3 amino acids: CASSQDMFSGANVLTF. The CDR3 DNA is TGCGCCAGCAGCCAAGATATGTTCTCTGGGGCCAACGTCCTGACTTTC.

The chain has TRBV20-1 and TRBJ1-6; no reliable D call. CDR1 DFQATT and CDR2 SNEGSKA come from the germline V gene (reference sequence). V gave up 5 bases and J gave up 8 bases, with 13 bases separating them. The CDR3 length is 13 residues. CDR3 in DNA: TGCAGTGCTCCAGATAGATGGGATTCACCCCTCCACTTT. It codes for CSAPDRWDSPLHF.

V is TRBV5-5 and J is TRBJ2-2, with D tentatively TRBD1 or TRBD2 (5 bases each). Trimming removed 0 bases at V and 5 bases at J, with 11 bases between. CDR1 is SGHKS and CDR2 is YYEKEE in the germline V gene (reference sequence). The CDR3 sequence is 15 residues long. The CDR3 loop is CASSLDLWGTGELFF. CDR3 sequence (DNA): TGTGCCAGCAGCTTGGACCTGTGGGGGACCGGGGAGCTGTTTTTT.

This clonotype was detected a few times. The chain combines TRBV20-1 with TRBJ2-7; tentatively, D is TRBD1 or TRBD2 (5 bases each). CDR1 and CDR2 (germline): DFQATT, SNEGSKA (reference sequence). CDR3 length: 13 residues. The V end was cut by 6 bases, the J end by 2 bases, with 14 bases between. The CDR3 DNA follows: TGCAGTGCCCAGGGAGAACCAACCTACGAGCAGTACTTC. As protein: CSAQGEPTYEQYF.

This clonotype was seen a handful of times. V usage is TRBV5-1 and J usage is TRBJ2-5; the D call may be TRBD1 or TRBD2 (5 bases each). The germline gives CDR1 SGHRS, CDR2 YFSETQ. The CDR3 is made up of 15 amino acids. V was pared by 3 bases and J by 5 bases, with 17 bases between. The CDR3 sequence: CASSSTSWGLETQYF. The CDR3 DNA follows: TGCGCCAGCAGCTCCACAAGTTGGGGGTTGGAGACCCAGTACTTC.

This chain uses TRBV3-1 with TRBJ1-6; 7 bases are shared with TRBD1. V was clipped by 1 base and J by 7 bases; unmatched bases: 7. The CDR3 covers 16 residues. The V gene's germline CDR1 is LGHDT and CDR2 YNNKEL (reference sequence). CDR3 nucleotide sequence: TGTGCCAGCAGCCAAGTGGAATCGGACAGGAATTCACCCCTCCACTTT. Its translation: CASSQVESDRNSPLHF.

This clonotype was counted between two and nine times. The chain links TRBV5-1 to TRBJ2-2; TRBD1 agrees at 8 bases. J gave up 5 bases and V 4 bases, and 7 bases lay outside the gene matches. There are 15 residues in the CDR3. Per the germline V gene, CDR1 is SGHRS and CDR2 is YFSETQ. The CDR3 region has the DNA TGCGCCAGCAGCATCGGACAGGGTGGAACCGGGGAGCTGTTTTTT. Translated, it gives CASSIGQGGTGELFF.

The genes are TRBV5-1 and TRBJ2-5; D remains ambiguous. CDR3 size: 16 residues. V was shortened by 2 bases and J by 4 bases, with 18 bases between the two germline ends. From germline, CDR1 is SGHRS and CDR2 YFSETQ. In DNA form, the CDR3 reads TGCGCCAGCAGCTTTTCCTTAGGTGCGCGTGGAGAGACCCAGTACTTC. Its translation is CASSFSLGARGETQYF.

The rearrangement joins TRBV5-1 to TRBJ2-7; perhaps D is TRBD1 or TRBD2 (5 bases each). Looked up from germline, CDR1 is SGHRS and CDR2 is YFSETQ. The CDR3 consists of 12 residues. Trimming took off 1 base at V and 6 bases at J, with 8 bases between the two ends. The CDR3 sequence is CASSLTRGEQYF. The CDR3 DNA follows: TGCGCCAGCAGCTTGACTAGGGGCGAGCAGTACTTC.

This chain uses TRBV6-1 with TRBJ2-3; the D gene is possibly TRBD2 (6 bases). The CDR3 covers 15 residues. V gave up 3 bases and J gave up 3 bases, with 13 bases separating them. CDR1 and CDR2 (germline): MNHNS, SASEGT. The CDR3 bases are TGTGCCAGCAGTGATGGCGGGATTTCGACAGATACGCAGTATTTT. It specifies CASSDGGISTDTQYF.